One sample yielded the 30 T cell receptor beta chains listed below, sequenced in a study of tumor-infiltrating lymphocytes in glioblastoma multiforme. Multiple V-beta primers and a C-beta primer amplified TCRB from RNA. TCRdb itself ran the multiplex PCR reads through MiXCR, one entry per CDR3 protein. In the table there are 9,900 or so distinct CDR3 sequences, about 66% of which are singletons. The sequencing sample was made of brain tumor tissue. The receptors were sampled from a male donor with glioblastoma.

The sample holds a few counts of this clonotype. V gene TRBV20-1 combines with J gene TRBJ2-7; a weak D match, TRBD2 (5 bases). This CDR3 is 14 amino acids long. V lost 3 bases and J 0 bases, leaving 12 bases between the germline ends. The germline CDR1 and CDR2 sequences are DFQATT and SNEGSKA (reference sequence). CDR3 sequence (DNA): TGCAGTGCTAGCGGACTCTCGACCTCCTACGAGCAGTACTTC. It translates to CSASGLSTSYEQYF.

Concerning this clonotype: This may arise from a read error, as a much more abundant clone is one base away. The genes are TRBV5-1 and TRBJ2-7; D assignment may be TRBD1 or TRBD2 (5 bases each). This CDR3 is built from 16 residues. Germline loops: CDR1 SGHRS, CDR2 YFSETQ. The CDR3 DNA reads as TGCACCAGCAGCTTGGCCTGGGGGAGCGTCTTATTCGGGCAGTACTTC. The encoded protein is CTSSLAWGSVLFGQYF.

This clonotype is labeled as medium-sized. The DNA for the CDR3 is TGTGCCAGCAGTTACTTGGCGGACCTGAACACTGAAGCTTTCTTT. Protein: CASSYLADLNTEAFF. The V and J genes are TRBV6-5 and TRBJ1-1; D is unclear. Trimming took off 1 base at V and 0 bases at J, with 9 bases between the two ends. Germline assignment: CDR1 MNHEY and CDR2 SVGAGI. CDR3 length: 15 amino acids.

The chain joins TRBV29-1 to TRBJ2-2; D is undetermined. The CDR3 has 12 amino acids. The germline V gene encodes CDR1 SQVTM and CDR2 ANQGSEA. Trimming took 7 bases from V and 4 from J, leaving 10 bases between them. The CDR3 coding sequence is TGCAGCGGTCGGAAGGGCACCGGGGAGCTGTTTTTT. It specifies CSGRKGTGELFF.

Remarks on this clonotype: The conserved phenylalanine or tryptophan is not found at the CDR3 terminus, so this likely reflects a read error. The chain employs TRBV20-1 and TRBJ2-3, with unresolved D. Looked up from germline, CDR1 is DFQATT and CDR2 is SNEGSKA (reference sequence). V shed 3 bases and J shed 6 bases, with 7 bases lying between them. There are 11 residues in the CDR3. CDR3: CSARTLDTQYV. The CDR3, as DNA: TGCAGTGCTAGGACACTGGATACGCAGTATGTT.

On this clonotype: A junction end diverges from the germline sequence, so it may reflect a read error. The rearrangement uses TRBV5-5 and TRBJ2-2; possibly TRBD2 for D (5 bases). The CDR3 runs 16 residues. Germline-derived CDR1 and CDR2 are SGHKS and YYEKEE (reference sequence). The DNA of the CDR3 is TGTGCAAGCAGCTCGGAGCCAGCGGCGAGCACCGGGGAGCTGTTTTTT. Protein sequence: CASSSEPAASTGELFF.

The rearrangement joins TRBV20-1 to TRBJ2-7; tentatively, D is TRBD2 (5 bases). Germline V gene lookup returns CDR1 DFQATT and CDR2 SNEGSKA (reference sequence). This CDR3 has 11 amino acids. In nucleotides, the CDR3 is TGCAGCGTCCCAGGAGCGGACGAGCAGTACGTC. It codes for CSVPGADEQYV.

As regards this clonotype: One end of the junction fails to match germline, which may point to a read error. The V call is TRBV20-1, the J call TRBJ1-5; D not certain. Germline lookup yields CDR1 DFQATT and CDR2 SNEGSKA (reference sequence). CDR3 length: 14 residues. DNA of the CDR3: TGCAGCGCTAGACACGGAAACTACAATCAGCCCAAGCATTTT. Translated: CSARHGNYNQPKHF.

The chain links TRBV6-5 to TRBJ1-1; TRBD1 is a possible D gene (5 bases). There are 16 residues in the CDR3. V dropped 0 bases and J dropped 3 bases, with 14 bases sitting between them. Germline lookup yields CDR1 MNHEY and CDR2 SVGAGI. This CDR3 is CASSYSSLGTHTEAFF. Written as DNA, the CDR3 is TGTGCCAGCAGTTACTCATCATTAGGGACGCACACTGAAGCTTTCTTT.

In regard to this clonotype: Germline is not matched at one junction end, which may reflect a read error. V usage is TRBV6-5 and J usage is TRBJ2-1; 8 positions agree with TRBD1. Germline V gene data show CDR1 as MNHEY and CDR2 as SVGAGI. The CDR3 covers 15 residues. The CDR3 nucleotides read TGTGCCAGGAGTTTGGGGACAGGCTCCTACAAAGAGCAGTTCTTC. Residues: CARSLGTGSYKEQFF.

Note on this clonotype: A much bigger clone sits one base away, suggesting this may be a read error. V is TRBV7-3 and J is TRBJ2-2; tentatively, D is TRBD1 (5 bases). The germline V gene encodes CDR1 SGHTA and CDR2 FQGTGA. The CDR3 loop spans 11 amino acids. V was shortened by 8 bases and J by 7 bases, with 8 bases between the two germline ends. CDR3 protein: CASGAGGELFF. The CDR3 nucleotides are TGTGCCAGCGGGGCTGGCGGGGAGCTGTTTTTT.

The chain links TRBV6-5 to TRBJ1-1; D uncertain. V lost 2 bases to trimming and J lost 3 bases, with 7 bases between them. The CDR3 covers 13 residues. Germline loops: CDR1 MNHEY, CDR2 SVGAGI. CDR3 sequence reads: CASSYREYTEAFF. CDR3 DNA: TGTGCCAGCAGTTACAGGGAGTACACTGAAGCTTTCTTT.

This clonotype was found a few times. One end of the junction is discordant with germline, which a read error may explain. The CDR3 sequence is CIVQTSDSYEQYF. The CDR3 DNA reads TGTATCGTCCAAACTAGCGATTCCTACGAGCAGTACTTC. The chain links TRBV29-1 to TRBJ2-7, with 7 bases fitting TRBD2. Germline V gene sequence: CDR1 SQVTM, CDR2 ANQGSEA. CDR3 size: 13 residues.

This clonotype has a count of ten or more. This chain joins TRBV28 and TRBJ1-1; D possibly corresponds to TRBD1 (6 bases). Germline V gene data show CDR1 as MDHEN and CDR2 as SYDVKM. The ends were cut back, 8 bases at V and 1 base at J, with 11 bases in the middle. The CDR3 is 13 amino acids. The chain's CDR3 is CASRDNTNTEAFF. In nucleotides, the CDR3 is TGTGCCAGCCGGGACAACACGAACACTGAAGCTTTCTTT.

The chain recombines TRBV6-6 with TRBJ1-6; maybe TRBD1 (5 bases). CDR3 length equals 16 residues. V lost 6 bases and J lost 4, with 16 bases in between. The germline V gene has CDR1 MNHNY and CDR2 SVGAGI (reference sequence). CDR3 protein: CASRTLGRLYNSPLHF. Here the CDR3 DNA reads TGTGCCAGCAGAACCCTGGGGCGCTTGTATAATTCACCCCTCCACTTT.

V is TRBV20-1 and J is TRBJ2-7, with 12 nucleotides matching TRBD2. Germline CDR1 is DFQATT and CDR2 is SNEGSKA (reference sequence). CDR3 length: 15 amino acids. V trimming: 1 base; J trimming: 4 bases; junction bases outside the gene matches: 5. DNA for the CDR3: TGCAGTGCTAGAGGGCTAGCGGGAGGGTTGTACGAGCAGTACTTC. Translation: CSARGLAGGLYEQYF.

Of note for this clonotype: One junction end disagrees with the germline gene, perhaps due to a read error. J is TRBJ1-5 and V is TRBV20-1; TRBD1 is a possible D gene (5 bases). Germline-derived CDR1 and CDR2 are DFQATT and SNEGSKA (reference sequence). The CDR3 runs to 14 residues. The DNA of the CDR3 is TGCAGTGCTATTGCACCGGGGGTCGATCAGCCCCGGCATTTT. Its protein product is CSAIAPGVDQPRHF.

The CDR3 DNA sequence: TGTGCCAGCAGCTTAGTACCGGCGGGAGGGCCCGAGACCCAGTACTTC. This encodes CASSLVPAGGPETQYF. This chain connects TRBV11-2 to TRBJ2-5, with 9 bases fitting TRBD2. The CDR3 length is 16 residues. CDR1 SGHAT and CDR2 FQNNGV come from the germline V gene. V dropped 1 base and J dropped 5; count of bases not matched to a gene: 8.

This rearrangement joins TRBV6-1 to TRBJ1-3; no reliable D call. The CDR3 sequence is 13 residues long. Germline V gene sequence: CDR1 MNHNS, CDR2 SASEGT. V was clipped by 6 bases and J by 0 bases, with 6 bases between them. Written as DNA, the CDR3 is TGTGCCAGCAGAACAGCCTCTGGAAACACCATATATTTT. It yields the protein CASRTASGNTIYF.

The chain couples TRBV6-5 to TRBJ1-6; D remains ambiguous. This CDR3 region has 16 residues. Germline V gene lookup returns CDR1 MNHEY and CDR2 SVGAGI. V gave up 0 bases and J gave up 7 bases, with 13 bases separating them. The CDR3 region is CASSYSTLGNNSPLHF. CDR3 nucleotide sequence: TGTGCCAGCAGTTACTCGACGCTGGGCAACAATTCACCCCTCCACTTT.

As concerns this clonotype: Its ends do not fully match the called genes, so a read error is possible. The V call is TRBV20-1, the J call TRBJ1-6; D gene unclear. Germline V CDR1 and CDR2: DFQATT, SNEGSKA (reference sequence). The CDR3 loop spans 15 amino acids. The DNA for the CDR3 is TGCAGTGCTAGAGGGCGGGATTCCGTGAATTCACCCCTCTTCTTT. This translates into CSARGRDSVNSPLFF.

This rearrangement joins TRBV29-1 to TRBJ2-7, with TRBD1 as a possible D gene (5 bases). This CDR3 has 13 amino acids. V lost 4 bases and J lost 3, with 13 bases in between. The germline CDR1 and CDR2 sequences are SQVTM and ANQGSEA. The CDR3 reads CSVVDKGFYEQYF. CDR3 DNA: TGCAGCGTTGTGGACAAGGGCTTCTACGAGCAGTACTTC.

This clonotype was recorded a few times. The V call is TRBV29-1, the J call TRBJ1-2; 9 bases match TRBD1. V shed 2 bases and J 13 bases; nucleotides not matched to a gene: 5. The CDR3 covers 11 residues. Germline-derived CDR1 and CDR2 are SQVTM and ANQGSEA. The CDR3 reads CSVERTGACTF. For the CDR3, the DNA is TGCAGCGTTGAACGGACAGGGGCCTGCACCTTC.

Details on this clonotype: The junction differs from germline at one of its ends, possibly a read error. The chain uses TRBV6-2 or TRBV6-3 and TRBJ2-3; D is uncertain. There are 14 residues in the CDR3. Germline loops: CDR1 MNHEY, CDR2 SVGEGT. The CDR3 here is CAGSTTPNTDMQYF. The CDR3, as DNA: TGTGCCGGCAGCACTACACCGAACACAGATATGCAGTATTTT.

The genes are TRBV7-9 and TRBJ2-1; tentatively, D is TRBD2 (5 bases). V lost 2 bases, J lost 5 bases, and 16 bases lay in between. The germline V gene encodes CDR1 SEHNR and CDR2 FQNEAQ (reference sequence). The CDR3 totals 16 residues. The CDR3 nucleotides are TGTGCCAGCAGCTTATTTGGAAGCGGAGGAAACAATGAGCAGTTCTTC. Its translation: CASSLFGSGGNNEQFF.

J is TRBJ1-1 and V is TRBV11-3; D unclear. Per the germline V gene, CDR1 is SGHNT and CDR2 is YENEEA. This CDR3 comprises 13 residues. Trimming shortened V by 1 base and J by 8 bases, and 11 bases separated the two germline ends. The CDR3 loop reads CASSLGELSEAFF. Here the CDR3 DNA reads TGTGCCAGCAGCTTAGGTGAGCTCTCCGAAGCTTTCTTT.

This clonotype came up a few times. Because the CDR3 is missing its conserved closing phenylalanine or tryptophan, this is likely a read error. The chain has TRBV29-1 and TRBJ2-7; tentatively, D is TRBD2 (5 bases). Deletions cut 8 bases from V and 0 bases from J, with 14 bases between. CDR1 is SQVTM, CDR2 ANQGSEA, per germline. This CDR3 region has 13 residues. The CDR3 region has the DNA TGCAGCATCCAAACTAGAGACTCCTACGAGCAGTACTCC. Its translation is CSIQTRDSYEQYS.

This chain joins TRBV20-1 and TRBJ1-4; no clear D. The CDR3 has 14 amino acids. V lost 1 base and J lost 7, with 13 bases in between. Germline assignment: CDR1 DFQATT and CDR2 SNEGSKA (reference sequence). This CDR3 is CSARVPFICEKLFF. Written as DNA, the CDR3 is TGCAGTGCTAGAGTACCCTTCATATGTGAAAAACTGTTTTTT.

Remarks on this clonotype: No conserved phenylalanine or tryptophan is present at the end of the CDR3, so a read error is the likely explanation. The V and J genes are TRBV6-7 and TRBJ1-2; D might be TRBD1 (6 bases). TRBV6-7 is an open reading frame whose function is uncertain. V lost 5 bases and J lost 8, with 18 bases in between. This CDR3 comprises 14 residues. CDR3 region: CASSLPQGSPGYTS. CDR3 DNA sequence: TGTGCCAGCAGTCTCCCACAGGGATCACCCGGCTACACCTCC.

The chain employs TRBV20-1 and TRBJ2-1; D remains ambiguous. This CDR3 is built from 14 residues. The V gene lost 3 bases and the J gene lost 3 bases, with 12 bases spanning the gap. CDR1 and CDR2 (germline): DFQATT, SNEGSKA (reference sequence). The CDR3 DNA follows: TGCAGTGCTAGGAATCGGGTAGACTACAATGAGCAGTTCTTC. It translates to CSARNRVDYNEQFF.